This TCR beta chain was retrieved from a study of T cell responses to AZD1222 COVID-19 vaccine. General study results and limits: Mapped onto spike, vaccine-associated CD4 TCRs spanned it and were dominant at 160-218 and 743-854.

Remarks on this clone: Its specificity is unknown.

Germline CDR1 and CDR2: SGHVS and FQNEAQ. This CDR3 contains 15 residues. Trimming removed 5 bases at V and 6 bases at J, with 17 bases between. The assay was immunoSEQ multiplex PCR, and TCRdb's table has in-frame clones only and misses some. Of approximately 190,000 clones listed, under 95% are singletons. The chain links TRBV7-8 to TRBJ2-1, with D tentatively TRBD1 or TRBD2 (7 bases each). The clonotype comes from an adult in good health. This specimen was peripheral blood, taken on day 0 of AZD1222 vaccination. CDR3 in amino acids: CASSPGGTATNEQFF. The CDR3 coding sequence is TGTGCCAGCAGCCCCGGGGGGACAGCAACCAATGAGCAGTTCTTC.